One TCR beta chain is described in this entry. The plating included about 200,000 irradiated, violet-dye-labeled stimulator cells together with about 200,000 CFSE-labeled responder cells. The entry originates in a study of graft-versus-host responses after intestinal transplantation. Background on the study: Grafts that recipients had were multivisceral, liver-intestinal, or isolated intestinal transplants. The recipients all started with anti-thymocyte globulin induction and then took tacrolimus and steroids for 3 to 4 years. General study results and limits: Present in recipient marrow, GvH clones included some that appeared first in ileum or blood.

Only in-frame clones appear in the TCRdb table, and some are missing; sequencing was by immunoSEQ multiplex PCR. Of 9,900 or so clones listed, 25% to 40% are singletons. Unmatched junction bases numbered 0, after V lost 2 bases and J lost 2 bases. The CDR3 loop spans 14 amino acids. Germline assignment: CDR1 SGHTA and CDR2 FQGTGA. The TCR sequence derives from a human patient who was an organ donor for intestinal transplantation. The chain links TRBV7-3 to TRBJ2-1; 7 nucleotides agree with TRBD2. The source material was alloreactive CD4+ T cells from a mixed lymphocyte reaction culture, sampled before transplantation. The subset: CFSE-low proliferating T cells sorted from roughly 6-day pre-transplant mixed lymphocyte reaction (GvH or HvG direction). For the CDR3, the DNA is TGTGCCAGCAGCTTAGGACTAGCCTACAATGAGCAGTTCTTC. Amino acids: CASSLGLAYNEQFF.